This T cell receptor (beta chain) is from a study of PD-1 blockade in classical Hodgkin lymphoma. This sample's time point: cycle 4 day 1 (C4D1), after six to seven weeks of nivolumab. Relapses following autologous stem cell transplantation were seen in all patients, with brentuximab vedotin exposure varying. The authors purified CD4+ T cells from thawed PBMCs by magnetic negative selection. Note on this clone: Antigen unknown.

Study-level results: Reported baseline diversity: healthy donors highest, relapsed/refractory patients lowest. In CD4+ cells, TCR diversity went up significantly by C4D1, but in CD8+ cells it did not. Exclusion covered patients beginning nivolumab under 1 year post-ASCT.

The CDR3 is made up of 14 amino acids. Germline V lookup: CDR1 SNHLY, CDR2 FYNNEI. Trimming stripped 8 bases from V and 0 bases from J, with 13 bases between. Some clones are missing from TCRdb's copy, which holds only in-frame ones; the method was immunoSEQ multiplex PCR. This sample carries fewer than 14,000 clones, about 70% of them seen once, and the ten largest clones take around 3.4%. The material was CD4+ T cells from blood, obtained before the fourth cycle of nivolumab. This sequence was found in a human donor with classical Hodgkin lymphoma. The V gene is TRBV2, the J gene TRBJ2-5, with D possibly TRBD1 on 5 matching bases. DNA for the CDR3: TGTGCCAGCGTTCTTCGCAGGGACCAAGAGACCCAGTACTTC. Translated: CASVLRRDQETQYF. The entire variable domain, with the rest obtained from reference TRBV2 and TRBJ2-5, is as follows: EPEVTQTPSHQVTQMGQEVILRCVPISNHLYFYWYRQILGQKVEFLVSFYNNEISEKSEIFDDQFSVERPDGSNFTLKIRSTKLEDSAMYFCASVLRRDQETQYFGPGTRLLVL.